The table lists the clone carrying this TCR beta chain with many counts. Antigen specificity is unknown. TCRdb used MiXCR to reprocess the 5' RACE reads, holding one entry per CDR3 protein. The sample records 150,000 to 200,000 distinct CDR3 sequences, 11% being singletons. The data stem from a study of CD8 T cells in ankylosing spondylitis. General observations from the study: A subset of motif variants has previously been described in the synovial fluid and blood of reactive arthritis. From matched ankylosing spondylitis synovial fluid, disease-linked clones were reportedly recovered at significantly enriched levels. About 8 highly homologous variants made up a TCR beta motif, and this motif appeared characteristic of ankylosing spondylitis blood.

The receptor was derived from a male donor with ankylosing spondylitis or in good health (not recorded which). Sequencing was carried out using blood, either unsorted or a sorted T cell fraction (not recorded which).

The DNA of the CDR3 is TGTGCCAGCAGCTTGGGGTCGGCGAATCAGCCCCAGCATTTT. It is translated as CASSLGSANQPQHF. The J gene is TRBJ1-5, the V gene TRBV5-6; no firm D call. The CDR3 consists of 14 residues. Germline V gives CDR1 SGHDT, CDR2 YYEEEE. V was clipped by 0 bases and J by 4 bases, with 8 bases between them.